The clone carrying this T cell receptor (beta chain) appeared a few times. Trimming pared 2 bases from V and 2 bases from J, leaving 13 bases between. This CDR3 is 15 amino acids long. The germline V gene has CDR1 MNHNS and CDR2 SASEGT. This sample stems from a study of control samples from healthy donors and cancer patients. The data were produced by immunoSEQ multiplex PCR, yet TCRdb's version contains in-frame clones alone and is incomplete. The sample carries tens of thousands of clones, around three quarters recorded once. Sequencing used PBMCs. This receptor was identified in a man in his sixties with head and neck cancer. J is TRBJ2-7 and V is TRBV6-1; possible D gene TRBD2, 7 bases. The CDR3 loop is CASSEWGGRTYEQYF. CDR3 DNA sequence: TGTGCCAGCAGTGAATGGGGGGGCAGAACCTACGAGCAGTACTTC.